This passage covers 11 T cell receptor beta chains from one sample sequenced in a study of CD8 T cells in Susac syndrome. RNA amounts of about 0.5 to 1 ug underwent reverse transcription with random hexamers. TCRdb redid the calling of the immunoSEQ multiplex PCR reads with MiXCR, one entry per CDR3 protein. Of under 200,000 distinct CDR3 sequences detected, roughly 95% appear once; the ten largest clones hold about 0.16%. Input material: CD8+ T cells from PBMCs. The receptor set was obtained from a human donor with multiple sclerosis.

J is TRBJ1-2 and V is TRBV29-1; no reliable D call. V was cut by 6 bases and J by 2 bases, with 16 bases left in between. CDR3 size: 14 residues. CDR1 SQVTM and CDR2 ANQGSEA come from the germline V gene. The CDR3 sequence: CSVVSPSANYGYTF. CDR3 coding DNA: TGCAGCGTAGTAAGCCCCTCAGCGAACTATGGCTACACCTTC.

The gene calls are TRBV29-1 and TRBJ1-4; D unresolved. The CDR3 contains 13 residues. Germline CDR1 reads SQVTM; CDR2 reads ANQGSEA. V dropped 4 bases and J dropped 3 bases, with 9 bases sitting between them. In nucleotides, the CDR3 is TGCAGCGTTGTCGTAGGATCTAATGAAAAACTGTTTTTT. This translates into CSVVVGSNEKLFF.

This clonotype came up once. The V call is TRBV19, the J call TRBJ1-2; weak D call: TRBD1 (6 bases). Trimming stripped 3 bases from V and 8 bases from J, with 16 bases between. CDR1 is LNHDA, CDR2 SQIVND, per germline (reference sequence). CDR3 length equals 14 residues. CDR3: CASSIQGQLYGYTF. In DNA form, the CDR3 reads TGTGCCAGTAGTATCCAAGGACAGTTGTACGGCTACACCTTC. The full variable domain, rest sourced from reference TRBV19 and TRBJ1-2, is DGGITQSPKYLFRKEGQNVTLSCEQNLNHDAMYWYRQDPGQGLRLIYYSQIVNDFQKGDIAEGYSVSREKKESFPLTVTSAQKNPTAFYLCASSIQGQLYGYTFGSGTRLTVV.

V and J are TRBV19 and TRBJ2-5, with D tentatively TRBD1 or TRBD2 (5 bases each). The V end was cut by 3 bases, the J end by 7 bases, with 15 bases between. The germline V gene encodes CDR1 LNHDA and CDR2 SQIVND (reference sequence). The CDR3 runs 14 residues. The CDR3 region has the DNA TGTGCCAGTAGTATCGGGACGGCGGAACGGACCCAGTACTTC. Encoded protein: CASSIGTAERTQYF.

The chain couples TRBV12-3 or TRBV12-4 to TRBJ2-3; the D is unclear. The V end lost 1 base, the J end lost 2 bases, and 13 bases lay between the germline ends. The CDR3 runs to 16 residues. CDR3 loop: CASSLDRAPPTDTQYF. CDR3 nucleotides: TGTGCCAGCAGTTTAGATCGGGCTCCACCCACAGATACGCAGTATTTT.

The chain uses TRBV2 and TRBJ2-7, with D maybe TRBD2 (6 bases). CDR3 length: 16 residues. Germline loops: CDR1 SNHLY, CDR2 FYNNEI. Trimming cost V 5 bases and J 5 bases, with 22 bases left between them. The CDR3 DNA reads as TGTGCCAGCAGTCCAGATAGGGTGCGCGGGGTAGACGAGCAGTACTTC. Its protein product is CASSPDRVRGVDEQYF.

The V and J genes are TRBV18 and TRBJ2-5; D gene ambiguous. The CDR3 is made up of 11 amino acids. Trimming left V 3 bases short and J 6 bases short, with 5 bases between. Germline V gene data show CDR1 as KGHSH and CDR2 as LQKENI. CDR3 sequence (DNA): TGTGCCAGCTCACCTTTCAAGACCCAGTACTTC. Translated: CASSPFKTQYF.

This sequence joins TRBV20-1 and TRBJ2-7; no clear D gene. This CDR3 contains 13 residues. The germline V gene encodes CDR1 DFQATT and CDR2 SNEGSKA (reference sequence). The V and J ends lost 5 bases and 1 base respectively, with 12 bases between them. This chain's CDR3 is CSAGRSVSYEQYF. CDR3 DNA sequence: TGCAGTGCTGGACGGTCTGTTTCCTACGAGCAGTACTTC.

This clonotype was counted once. This chain links TRBV23-1 with TRBJ2-4; no clear D. TRBV23-1 carries the ORF label, with uncertain function. The CDR3 contains 14 residues. With 3 bases removed from V and 2 bases from J, the gap between germline ends came to 8 bases. The CDR3 here is CASSHSQTKNIQYF. The CDR3, as DNA: TGCGCCAGCAGTCATTCCCAGACCAAAAACATTCAGTACTTC.

The V and J genes are TRBV2 and TRBJ2-7, with 8 bases aligning to TRBD1. Germline-derived CDR1 and CDR2 are SNHLY and FYNNEI. J was trimmed by 5 bases and V by 0 bases; bases with no gene match: 3. This CDR3 is built from 14 residues. This CDR3 reads CASSEALQGDEQYF. In nucleotides, the CDR3 is TGTGCCAGCAGTGAAGCATTACAGGGGGACGAGCAGTACTTC. The full variable domain, its missing parts supplied by reference TRBV2 and TRBJ2-7, is EPEVTQTPSHQVTQMGQEVILRCVPISNHLYFYWYRQILGQKVEFLVSFYNNEISEKSEIFDDQFSVERPDGSNFTLKIRSTKLEDSAMYFCASSEALQGDEQYFGPGTRLTVT.

A single count supports this clonotype. The chain has TRBV4-1 and TRBJ2-7; the D is unclear. Between the trimmed V and J ends, which lost 3 bases and 2 bases, there was a span of 11 bases. CDR3 length: 14 amino acids. The germline V gene encodes CDR1 MGHRA and CDR2 YSYEKL. CDR3 in amino acids: CASSQFPGPYEQYF. Written as DNA, the CDR3 is TGCGCCAGCAGCCAGTTCCCTGGGCCCTACGAGCAGTACTTC.